The clone carrying this T cell receptor (beta chain) appeared once. This sample stems from a study of blood T cell repertoires in COVID-19. The assay was immunoSEQ multiplex PCR, and TCRdb's table has in-frame clones only and misses some. The sample has some 99,000 clones, 75% to 90% seen once. The sequencing sample was made of peripheral blood. The origin of this receptor is a woman between 55 and 75 years old with acute or convalescent COVID-19.

The CDR3 region is CASSPPTGYNGGYTF. The CDR3 nucleotides are TGTGCCAGCTCACCGCCTACAGGGTACAACGGCGGCTACACCTTC. The V gene is TRBV18, the J gene TRBJ1-2, with a possible D match to TRBD1 (6 bases). V lost 3 bases to trimming and J lost 8 bases, with 19 bases between them. The CDR3 has 15 residues. Germline V gene lookup returns CDR1 KGHSH and CDR2 LQKENI.